The clone carrying this TCR beta chain showed up many times. The sample is drawn from a study of early T cells in non-severe SARS-CoV-2 infection. The trim removed 4 bases at V and 7 bases at J, leaving 12 bases unmatched. CDR3 size: 15 residues. TCRdb re-called the 5' RACE reads through MiXCR, storing one row per CDR3 protein. This sample has 35,000 to 40,000 distinct CDR3 sequences, with 3.5% to 5% found just once. This chain uses TRBV12-3 or TRBV12-4 with TRBJ1-1, with TRBD1 matching over 7 bases. This clonotype was obtained from an adult who was a healthcare worker with PCR-confirmed SARS-CoV-2 infection or an uninfected control (not recorded which). What was sequenced was whole blood. CDR3 residues: CASSSAPSSGGEAFF. The CDR3 DNA follows: TGTGCCAGCAGTTCGGCCCCCTCCTCAGGGGGTGAAGCTTTCTTT.